A single sample gave rise to the 26 T cell receptor beta chains below, sequenced in a study of blood T cell repertoires in COVID-19. Clones were sequenced by immunoSEQ multiplex PCR, and TCRdb holds only the in-frame ones, with some missing. Among over 150,000 clones listed, around four fifths were seen once. Sequenced input: peripheral blood. The origin of the receptors is a man in his sixties or seventies with acute or convalescent COVID-19.

The chain links TRBV7-3 to TRBJ2-6; D possibly corresponds to TRBD1 (6 bases). The CDR3 sequence is 16 residues long. From germline, CDR1 is SGHTA and CDR2 FQGTGA. With 5 bases removed from V and 3 bases from J, the gap between germline ends came to 14 bases. Here the CDR3 reads CASSPQGLRGANVLTF. CDR3 DNA sequence: TGTGCCAGCAGCCCCCAGGGGCTCCGTGGGGCCAACGTCCTGACTTTC.

This clone has only one observation. CDR3 in DNA: TGTGCCAGTAGTATGGCGGAGGGAGGGTCCTACGAGCAGTACTTC. Encoded protein: CASSMAEGGSYEQYF. This rearrangement joins TRBV19 to TRBJ2-7; TRBD2 agrees at 7 bases. Germline CDR1 LNHDA, CDR2 SQIVND (reference sequence). After removal of 3 bases from V and 1 base from J, the junction contained 6 bases not matched to a gene. The CDR3 extends over 15 amino acids.

V gene TRBV25-1 combines with J gene TRBJ1-2, with 10 positions matching TRBD1. V dropped 5 bases and J dropped 3; count of bases not matched to a gene: 3. Per the germline V gene, CDR1 is MGHDK and CDR2 is SYGVNS. The CDR3 extends over 14 amino acids. This CDR3 reads CASSRGQGDYGYTF. CDR3 DNA sequence: TGTGCCAGCAGTCGTGGACAGGGGGACTATGGCTACACCTTC.

The chain links TRBV6-5 to TRBJ1-5; D may be TRBD1 (6 bases). With 0 bases removed from V and 7 bases from J, the gap between germline ends came to 16 bases. CDR1 is MNHEY and CDR2 is SVGAGI in the germline V gene. The CDR3 covers 16 residues. The CDR3 region has the DNA TGTGCCAGCAGTTACTCCTCACGGGGGGCACGGCAGCCCCAGCATTTT. Protein sequence: CASSYSSRGARQPQHF.

The chain combines TRBV5-5 with TRBJ1-2, with a weak D call TRBD1 (6 bases). Looked up from germline, CDR1 is SGHKS and CDR2 is YYEKEE (reference sequence). The V and J ends lost 0 bases and 7 bases respectively, with 19 bases between them. The CDR3 is made up of 16 amino acids. The CDR3 DNA sequence: TGTGCCAGCAGCTTGGGATTGTTCGAACAGGGTTTTGGCTACACCTTC. Its translation is CASSLGLFEQGFGYTF.

The chain couples TRBV9 to TRBJ2-1; D is ambiguous. This CDR3 is 14 amino acids long. Trimming took 0 bases from V and 8 from J, leaving 12 bases between them. CDR1 and CDR2 from the germline V gene are SGDLS and YYNGEE. CDR3 DNA: TGTGCCAGCAGCGTAGGGGCCTTATGGGATGAGCAGTTCTTC. Protein product: CASSVGALWDEQFF.

J is TRBJ2-1 and V is TRBV6-5; 9 bases fit TRBD1. The trim removed 7 bases at V and 8 bases at J, leaving 12 bases unmatched. The germline V gene encodes CDR1 MNHEY and CDR2 SVGAGI. CDR3 length equals 15 residues. CDR3 amino acids: CASIPSGTGNDEQFF. The CDR3 coding sequence is TGTGCCAGCATACCCTCCGGGACAGGGAACGATGAGCAGTTCTTC.

The V gene is TRBV6-4, the J gene TRBJ2-2; 9 positions match TRBD1. There are 14 residues in the CDR3. V lost 6 bases to trimming and J lost 7 bases; unmatched junction nucleotides: 6. From germline, CDR1 is MRHNA and CDR2 SNTAGT. The CDR3 region has the DNA TGTGCCAGCAGCGCCACAGGGGGCAGCGGGGAGCTGTTTTTT. It yields the protein CASSATGGSGELFF.

The chain recombines TRBV6-5 with TRBJ2-1; the match to TRBD2 covers 9 bases. The ends lost 5 bases at V and 7 bases at J; junction bases unmatched: 9. CDR3 length: 15 amino acids. Germline loops: CDR1 MNHEY, CDR2 SVGAGI. CDR3 residues: CASSSGAGGTNEQFF. The CDR3, as DNA: TGTGCCAGCAGTAGCGGGGCGGGGGGGACTAATGAGCAGTTCTTC.

The chain employs TRBV25-1 and TRBJ2-7; D is unclear. CDR1 MGHDK and CDR2 SYGVNS come from the germline V gene. This CDR3 spans 13 amino acids. V lost 2 bases to trimming and J lost 7 bases, with 12 bases between them. CDR3 amino acids: CASSERLVGEQYF. The DNA for the CDR3 is TGTGCCAGCAGTGAACGGCTAGTTGGAGAGCAGTACTTC.

This sequence joins TRBV6-1 and TRBJ2-5; 8 nucleotides line up with TRBD1. The CDR3 spans 16 residues. Germline V CDR1 and CDR2: MNHNS, SASEGT. With 0 bases clipped from V and 6 bases from J, the junction kept 9 bases outside the gene matches. In nucleotides, the CDR3 is TGTGCCAGCAGTGAAGCTGCAGGGGGCGCTGGGAAGACCCAGTACTTC. This translates into CASSEAAGGAGKTQYF.

This clone is a singleton in its sample. This chain connects TRBV11-2 to TRBJ2-7; 8 bases match TRBD1. Germline CDR1 SGHAT, CDR2 FQNNGV. CDR3 length: 14 residues. V was pared by 5 bases and J by 0 bases, with 3 bases of the junction left unmatched. The CDR3, as DNA: TGTGCCAGCAGCCCGGGACAGGCCTCCTACGAGCAGTACTTC. Protein product: CASSPGQASYEQYF.

This clone was detected a few times. The chain joins TRBV5-8 to TRBJ1-2; 8 nucleotides line up with TRBD1. The V and J ends lost 1 base and 2 bases, in that order; junction bases with no gene match: 1. The CDR3 extends over 14 amino acids. Germline-derived CDR1 and CDR2 are SGHTS and YDEGEE. The CDR3 DNA reads as TGTGCCAGCAGCTTGCAGGGGGCGAACTATGGCTACACCTTC. Its translation: CASSLQGANYGYTF. Using reference TRBV5-8 and TRBJ1-2 for the parts outside the CDR3, the full variable domain is EAGVTQSPTHLIKTRGQQATLRCSPISGHTSVYWYQQALGLGLQFLLWYDEGEERNRGNFPPRFSGRQFPNYSSELNVNALELEDSALYLCASSLQGANYGYTFGSGTRLTVV.

This clone has a handful of counts. The rearrangement joins TRBV19 to TRBJ1-1; 7 positions match TRBD1. V lost 5 bases and J lost 7; bases outside the gene matches: 7. This CDR3 comprises 13 residues. Germline V gene lookup returns CDR1 LNHDA and CDR2 SQIVND (reference sequence). CDR3 nucleotides: TGTGCCAGTAGTTTACTTGGGACAGTTGAAGCTTTCTTT. Its translation is CASSLLGTVEAFF.

A few counts support this clone. The CDR3 region is CASTKGWGNSGNTIYF. DNA of the CDR3: TGTGCCAGCACCAAGGGCTGGGGCAACTCTGGAAACACCATATATTTT. The chain employs TRBV11-3 and TRBJ1-3, with D possibly TRBD1 on 5 matching bases. CDR3 length equals 16 residues. CDR1 SGHNT and CDR2 YENEEA come from the germline V gene. Trimming removed 7 bases from V and 0 bases from J, with 16 bases in between. The entire variable domain, with the rest obtained from reference TRBV11-3 and TRBJ1-3, is as follows: EAGVVQSPRYKIIEKKQPVAFWCNPISGHNTLYWYLQNLGQGPELLIRYENEEAVDDSQLPKDRFSAERLKGVDSTLKIQPAELGDSAVYLCASTKGWGNSGNTIYFGEGSWLTVV.

This chain uses TRBV19 with TRBJ1-2; TRBD1 aligns across 11 bases. The V gene end was trimmed by 9 bases and the J gene end by 8 bases; junction bases not matched to a gene: 14. The CDR3 runs 15 residues. Germline values: CDR1 LNHDA, CDR2 SQIVND (reference sequence). CDR3 in amino acids: CASANTGTGGSGYTF. The CDR3 bases are TGTGCCAGCGCAAATACCGGGACAGGGGGGAGCGGCTACACCTTC.

The gene calls are TRBV19 and TRBJ2-3; TRBD1 agrees at 9 bases. The CDR3 sequence is 15 residues long. With 9 bases clipped from V and 4 bases from J, the junction kept 11 bases outside the gene matches. Germline V gene lookup returns CDR1 LNHDA and CDR2 SQIVND (reference sequence). The CDR3: CASRGRGQGSDTQYF. The CDR3 region has the DNA TGTGCCAGCCGGGGTAGGGGACAGGGTTCAGATACGCAGTATTTT.

This clone was seen a single time. The V call is TRBV4-2, the J call TRBJ2-1; TRBD1 aligns across 7 bases. Germline CDR1 is LGHNA and CDR2 is YNFKEQ. The V segment lost 4 bases and the J segment 1 base; nucleotides outside the gene matches: 4. This CDR3 comprises 15 residues. CDR3 nucleotides: TGTGCCAGCAGCCCCGGGACAGCTTCCTACAATGAGCAGTTCTTC. This gives the protein CASSPGTASYNEQFF.

The chain has TRBV29-1 and TRBJ2-2, with TRBD2 matching 9 bases. Per the germline V gene, CDR1 is SQVTM and CDR2 is ANQGSEA. The CDR3 is 17 residues long. Losses at the gene ends were 7 bases for V and 2 bases for J; bases not matched to a gene: 14. The CDR3 coding sequence is TGCAGCGCCTCGACTAGCGGATATCGCCTCAACACCGGGGAGCTGTTTTTT. As protein: CSASTSGYRLNTGELFF.

This clone was detected only once. J is TRBJ1-1 and V is TRBV19; a weak D match, TRBD1 (6 bases). Per the germline V gene, CDR1 is LNHDA and CDR2 is SQIVND (reference sequence). The CDR3 consists of 14 residues. The V end lost 2 bases, the J end lost 6 bases, and 13 bases lay between the germline ends. The CDR3 DNA reads as TGTGCCAGTAGTATATTTGGGGGCAAGTCTGAAGCTTTCTTT. Translation gives CASSIFGGKSEAFF. Full variable domain (rest looked up from reference TRBV19 and TRBJ1-1): DGGITQSPKYLFRKEGQNVTLSCEQNLNHDAMYWYRQDPGQGLRLIYYSQIVNDFQKGDIAEGYSVSREKKESFPLTVTSAQKNPTAFYLCASSIFGGKSEAFFGQGTRLTVV.

The chain employs TRBV5-4 and TRBJ2-3; 8 bases are shared with TRBD1. V shed 4 bases and J 1 base; nucleotides not matched to a gene: 5. Per the germline V gene, CDR1 is SGHNT and CDR2 is YYREEE (reference sequence). This CDR3 is 15 amino acids long. The CDR3 DNA reads as TGTGCCAGCAGCGGATCAGGGGGCGGCACAGATACGCAGTATTTT. This sequence encodes CASSGSGGGTDTQYF. Using reference TRBV5-4 and TRBJ2-3 for the parts outside the CDR3, the full variable domain is ETGVTQSPTHLIKTRGQQVTLRCSSQSGHNTVSWYQQALGQGPQFIFQYYREEENGRGNFPPRFSGLQFPNYSSELNVNALELDDSALYLCASSGSGGGTDTQYFGPGTRLTVL.

This chain uses TRBV7-6 with TRBJ1-3; possibly TRBD1 for D (6 bases). Germline CDR1 SGHVS, CDR2 FNYEAQ. The CDR3 runs to 16 residues. Trimming left V 6 bases short and J 0 bases short, with 15 bases between. CDR3 sequence (DNA): TGTGCCAGCAGACCCTTCGGACAGCTCTCTGGAAACACCATATATTTT. Protein product: CASRPFGQLSGNTIYF.

The rearrangement links TRBV30 to TRBJ2-1; 8 bases align to TRBD2. CDR1 and CDR2 (germline): GTSNPN, SVGIG (reference sequence). J was trimmed by 2 bases and V by 2 bases; bases with no gene match: 8. This CDR3 is 16 amino acids long. In DNA, the CDR3 is TGTGCCTGGAGTTTACGACTAGCGCGAGCCTACAATGAGCAGTTCTTC. This translates into CAWSLRLARAYNEQFF. Based on the CDR3 plus reference TRBV30 and TRBJ2-1, the full variable domain is SQTIHQWPATLVQPVGSPLSLECTVEGTSNPNLYWYRQAAGRGLQLLFYSVGIGQISSEVPQNLSASRPQDRQFILSSKKLLLSDSGFYLCAWSLRLARAYNEQFFGPGTRLTVL.

This sequence joins TRBV27 and TRBJ1-4, with 7 bases aligning to TRBD1. There are 14 residues in the CDR3. After removal of 5 bases from V and 5 bases from J, the junction contained 5 bases not matched to a gene. The germline CDR1 and CDR2 sequences are MNHEY and SMNVEV (reference sequence). The CDR3 region has the DNA TGTGCCAGCAGTCACCGGGACAGCAATGAAAAACTGTTTTTT. This translates into CASSHRDSNEKLFF.

The CDR3 is CASRDRANYNSPLHF. Here the CDR3 DNA reads TGTGCCAGCCGGGACAGGGCCAACTATAATTCACCCCTCCACTTT. The V gene is TRBV2, the J gene TRBJ1-6; 9 bases match TRBD1. J was trimmed by 3 bases and V by 8 bases; bases with no gene match: 5. There are 15 residues in the CDR3. The germline V gene encodes CDR1 SNHLY and CDR2 FYNNEI. Using reference TRBV2 and TRBJ1-6 for the parts outside the CDR3, the full variable domain is EPEVTQTPSHQVTQMGQEVILRCVPISNHLYFYWYRQILGQKVEFLVSFYNNEISEKSEIFDDQFSVERPDGSNFTLKIRSTKLEDSAMYFCASRDRANYNSPLHFGNGTRLTVT.

The chain links TRBV10-3 to TRBJ1-6; tentatively, D is TRBD1 (5 bases). Trimming pared 1 base from V and 6 bases from J, leaving 13 bases between. The CDR3 is made up of 16 amino acids. Germline V gene sequence: CDR1 ENHRY, CDR2 SYGVKD. This CDR3 reads CAISEYGSQGNSPLHF. The CDR3 coding sequence is TGTGCCATCAGTGAGTACGGAAGTCAGGGTAATTCACCCCTCCACTTT.